Shown below are 12 T cell receptor beta chains from a single sample sequenced in a study of T cell responses to AZD1222 COVID-19 vaccine. The method was immunoSEQ multiplex PCR; TCRdb's version includes in-frame clones alone and lacks a portion of them. The sample contains 95,000 to 120,000 clones, 89% of which appear only once. This specimen consisted of peripheral blood, obtained on day 0 of MenACWY control vaccination. The receptors stem from an adult in good health.

The chain employs TRBV5-1 and TRBJ1-2, with D possibly TRBD1 on 5 matching bases. Trimming removed 0 bases from V and 8 bases from J, with 11 bases in between. This CDR3 is 13 amino acids long. Germline V gene sequence: CDR1 SGHRS, CDR2 YFSETQ. This CDR3 reads CASSLDPGQGYTF. Written as DNA, the CDR3 is TGCGCCAGCAGCTTGGATCCAGGGCAAGGCTACACCTTC.

The chain has TRBV7-2 and TRBJ1-2; tentative D call: TRBD1 (5 bases). The CDR3 length is 16 residues. Germline V lookup: CDR1 SGHTA, CDR2 FQGNSA. With 7 bases removed from V and 1 base from J, the gap between germline ends came to 19 bases. Written as DNA, the CDR3 is TGTGCCAGCACCTCCAGGGACCCCCGCCTTAACTATGGCTACACCTTC. It codes for CASTSRDPRLNYGYTF.

J is TRBJ2-1 and V is TRBV15; possibly TRBD1 for D (6 bases). V gave up 1 base and J gave up 6 bases, with 13 bases separating them. CDR3 length: 15 amino acids. The germline gives CDR1 LNHNV, CDR2 YYDKDF (reference sequence). CDR3 residues: CATSRGDTAGNEQFF. The CDR3 bases are TGTGCCACCAGCAGAGGGGACACGGCGGGCAATGAGCAGTTCTTC.

This rearrangement joins TRBV29-1 to TRBJ1-5; D is unclear. Trimming took off 4 bases at V and 5 bases at J, with 15 bases between the two ends. The CDR3 sequence is 14 residues long. Per germline, CDR1 SQVTM and CDR2 ANQGSEA. The CDR3 bases are TGCAGCGTTGCTGGCGGAAAGGGCGATCAGCCCCAGCATTTT. The encoded protein is CSVAGGKGDQPQHF.

The chain combines TRBV19 with TRBJ2-1; 7 nucleotides align to TRBD2. Looked up from germline, CDR1 is LNHDA and CDR2 is SQIVND (reference sequence). J gave up 10 bases and V 3 bases, and 6 bases lay outside the gene matches. This CDR3 has 13 amino acids. CDR3 sequence (DNA): TGTGCCAGTAGTATGGGGGAGGGCTGGGAGCAGTTCTTC. Amino acid sequence: CASSMGEGWEQFF.

The rearrangement links TRBV7-8 to TRBJ2-3; D possibly corresponds to TRBD1 (6 bases). Germline-derived CDR1 and CDR2 are SGHVS and FQNEAQ. This CDR3 is 15 amino acids long. Between the trimmed V and J ends, which lost 5 bases and 6 bases, there was a span of 18 bases. The CDR3 DNA reads TGTGCCAGCAGCCCAGGGGACGTAGCTCGGGATACGCAGTATTTT. It codes for CASSPGDVARDTQYF.

The J gene is TRBJ2-7, the V gene TRBV4-1; D is possibly TRBD2 (7 bases). Germline CDR1 and CDR2: MGHRA and YSYEKL. The CDR3 runs to 18 residues. The V end lost 0 bases, the J end lost 3 bases, and 21 bases lay between the germline ends. The CDR3 bases are TGCGCCAGCAGCCAAGAAGTTTTCGCGGGGGCTTGGTACTACGAGCAGTACTTC. It yields the protein CASSQEVFAGAWYYEQYF.

This clone has just one count. This sequence joins TRBV11-1 and TRBJ2-5, with D perhaps matching TRBD2 (7 bases). The CDR3 extends over 15 amino acids. V was clipped by 0 bases and J by 4 bases, with 12 bases between them. Looked up from germline, CDR1 is SGHAT and CDR2 is FQDESV (reference sequence). The CDR3 DNA is TGTGCCAGCAGCTTAGCCGAGGGGGGGCGAGAGACCCAGTACTTC. Amino acids: CASSLAEGGRETQYF.

This chain connects TRBV18 to TRBJ1-4, with D possibly being TRBD1 (6 bases). Trimming shortened V by 4 bases and J by 7 bases, and 13 bases separated the two germline ends. CDR1 and CDR2 from the germline V gene are KGHSH and LQKENI. The CDR3 is 14 residues long. CDR3 loop: CASSRQAPFEKLFF. The CDR3 DNA reads TGTGCCAGCTCACGACAGGCCCCCTTTGAAAAACTGTTTTTT. The full variable domain, rest sourced from reference TRBV18 and TRBJ1-4, is NAGVMQNPRHLVRRRGQEARLRCSPMKGHSHVYWYRQLPEEGLKFMVYLQKENIIDESGMPKERFSAEFPKEGPSILRIQQVVRGDSAAYFCASSRQAPFEKLFFGSGTQLSVL.

This sequence joins TRBV11-2 and TRBJ2-7, with D uncertain. Germline V gives CDR1 SGHAT, CDR2 FQNNGV. This CDR3 contains 15 residues. V shed 3 bases and J shed 3 bases, with 15 bases lying between them. The DNA of the CDR3 is TGTGCCAGCAGCTTCTCCACTGGCGCCTACTACGAGCAGTACTTC. Protein product: CASSFSTGAYYEQYF.

The chain carries TRBV5-1 and TRBJ1-2; D call uncertain. Per germline, CDR1 SGHRS and CDR2 YFSETQ. CDR3 size: 13 residues. V was cut by 0 bases and J by 5 bases, with 8 bases left in between. Written as DNA, the CDR3 is TGCGCCAGCAGCTTGGAGGCAGCTTATGGCTACACCTTC. This codes for CASSLEAAYGYTF.

The genes are TRBV2 and TRBJ1-5; tentatively, D is TRBD1 (6 bases). The V gene lost 7 bases and the J gene lost 5 bases, with 12 bases spanning the gap. Germline CDR1 reads SNHLY; CDR2 reads FYNNEI. This CDR3 region has 13 residues. For the CDR3, the DNA is TGTGCCAGCATGGGGGGCTACTATCAGCCCCAGCATTTT. Protein product: CASMGGYYQPQHF.